This T cell receptor (beta chain) was profiled in a study of cytomegalovirus exposure and HLA in healthy donors. PCR was performed using 60 Vbeta and 13 Jbeta primers. Repertoires were generated with immunoSEQ multiplex PCR, while TCRdb's copy carries only in-frame clones and drops some. The sample carries roughly 110,000 clones, around 76% recorded once. On this clone: Its antigen is unknown.

The study, taken as a whole, reports: Through in vitro validation, three CMV-associated chains were shown to be specific for CMV antigens. When analyzed later, a missense DCLRE1C variant was found to be linked to TCR beta V- and J-gene trimming.

CDR1 is SQVTM, CDR2 ANQGSEA, per germline. J was trimmed by 10 bases and V by 4 bases; bases with no gene match: 3. The CDR3 has 10 amino acids. Sequencing used PBMCs. The receptor was isolated from a woman aged 40 to 50 in good health and CMV-seropositive. The J gene is TRBJ1-1, the V gene TRBV29-1; 7 nucleotides match TRBD1. Written as DNA, the CDR3 is TGCAGCGTTGGACAGGGCAGAGCTTTCTTT. Its translation is CSVGQGRAFF.